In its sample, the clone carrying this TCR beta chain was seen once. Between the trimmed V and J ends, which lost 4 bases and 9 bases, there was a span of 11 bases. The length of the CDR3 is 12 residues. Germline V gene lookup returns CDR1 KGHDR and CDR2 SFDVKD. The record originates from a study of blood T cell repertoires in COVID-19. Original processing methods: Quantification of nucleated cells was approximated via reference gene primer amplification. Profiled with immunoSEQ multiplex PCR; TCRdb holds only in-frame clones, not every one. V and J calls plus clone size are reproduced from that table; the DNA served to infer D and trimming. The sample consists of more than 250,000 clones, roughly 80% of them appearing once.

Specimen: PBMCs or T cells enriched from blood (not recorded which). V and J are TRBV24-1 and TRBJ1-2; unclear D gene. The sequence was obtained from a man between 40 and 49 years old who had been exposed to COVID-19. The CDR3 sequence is CATSDPLRSYTF. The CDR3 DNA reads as TGTGCCACCAGTGACCCCCTCCGTAGCTACACCTTC.